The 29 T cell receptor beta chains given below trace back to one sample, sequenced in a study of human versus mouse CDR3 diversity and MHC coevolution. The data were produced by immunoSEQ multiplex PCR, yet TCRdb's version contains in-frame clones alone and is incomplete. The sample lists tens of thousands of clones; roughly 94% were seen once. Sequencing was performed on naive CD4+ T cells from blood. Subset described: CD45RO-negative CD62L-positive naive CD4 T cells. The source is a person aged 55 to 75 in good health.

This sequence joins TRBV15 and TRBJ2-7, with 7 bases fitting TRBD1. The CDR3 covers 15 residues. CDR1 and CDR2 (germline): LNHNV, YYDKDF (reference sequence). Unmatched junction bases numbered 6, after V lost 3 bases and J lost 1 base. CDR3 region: CATSSKRQGSYEQYF. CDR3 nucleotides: TGTGCCACCAGCAGCAAGAGACAGGGATCCTACGAGCAGTACTTC.

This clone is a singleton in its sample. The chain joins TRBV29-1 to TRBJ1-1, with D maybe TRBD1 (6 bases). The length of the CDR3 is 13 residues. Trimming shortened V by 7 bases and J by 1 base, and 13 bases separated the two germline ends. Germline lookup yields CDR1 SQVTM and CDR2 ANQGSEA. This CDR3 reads CSARGTGNTEAFF. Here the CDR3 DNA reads TGCAGCGCGAGGGGGACGGGGAACACTGAAGCTTTCTTT.

DNA for the CDR3: TGTGCCAGCAGTTACTACCGGACAGGCCCCTACGAGCAGTACTTC. Its protein product is CASSYYRTGPYEQYF. The rearrangement links TRBV6-5 to TRBJ2-7; TRBD1 matches at 7 bases. The trim removed 1 base at V and 2 bases at J, leaving 5 bases unmatched. Germline-derived CDR1 and CDR2 are MNHEY and SVGAGI. The CDR3 is 15 residues long.

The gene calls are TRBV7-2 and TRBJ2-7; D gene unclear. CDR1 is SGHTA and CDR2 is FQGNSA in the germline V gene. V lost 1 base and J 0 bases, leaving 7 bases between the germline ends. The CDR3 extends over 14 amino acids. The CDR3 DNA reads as TGTGCCAGCAGCTTAGACGCCAGCTCCTACGAGCAGTACTTC. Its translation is CASSLDASSYEQYF.

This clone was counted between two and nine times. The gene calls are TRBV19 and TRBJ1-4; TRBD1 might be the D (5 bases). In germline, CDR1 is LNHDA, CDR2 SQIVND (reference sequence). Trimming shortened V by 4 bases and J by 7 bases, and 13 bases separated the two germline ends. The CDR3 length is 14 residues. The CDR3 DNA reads TGTGCCAGTAGTACGCAGGGTTCGGGTGAAAAACTGTTTTTT. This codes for CASSTQGSGEKLFF.

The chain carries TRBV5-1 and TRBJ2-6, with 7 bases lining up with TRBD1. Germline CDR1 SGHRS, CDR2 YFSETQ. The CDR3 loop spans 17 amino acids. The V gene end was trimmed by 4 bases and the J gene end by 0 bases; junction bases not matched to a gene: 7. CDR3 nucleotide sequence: TGCGCCAGCAGCCCCCGGACAGGCGACTCTGGGGCCAACGTCCTGACTTTC. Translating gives CASSPRTGDSGANVLTF. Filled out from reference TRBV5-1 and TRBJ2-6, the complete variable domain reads KAGVTQTPRYLIKTRGQQVTLSCSPISGHRSVSWYQQTPGQGLQFLFEYFSETQRNKGNFPGRFSGRQFSNSRSEMNVSTLELGDSALYLCASSPRTGDSGANVLTFGAGSRLTVL.

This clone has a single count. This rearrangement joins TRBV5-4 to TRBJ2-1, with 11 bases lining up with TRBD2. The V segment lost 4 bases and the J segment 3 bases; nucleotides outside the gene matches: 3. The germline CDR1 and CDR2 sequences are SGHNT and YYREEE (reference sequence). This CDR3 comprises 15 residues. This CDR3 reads CASSLSGRGYNEQFF. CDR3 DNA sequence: TGTGCCAGCAGCCTTAGCGGGAGGGGCTACAATGAGCAGTTCTTC.

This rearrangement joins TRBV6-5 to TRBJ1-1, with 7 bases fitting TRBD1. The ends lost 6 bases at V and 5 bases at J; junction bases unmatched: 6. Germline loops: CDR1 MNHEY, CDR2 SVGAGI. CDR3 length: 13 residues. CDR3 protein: CASSRDRVTEAFF. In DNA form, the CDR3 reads TGTGCCAGCAGCCGAGACAGGGTTACTGAAGCTTTCTTT.

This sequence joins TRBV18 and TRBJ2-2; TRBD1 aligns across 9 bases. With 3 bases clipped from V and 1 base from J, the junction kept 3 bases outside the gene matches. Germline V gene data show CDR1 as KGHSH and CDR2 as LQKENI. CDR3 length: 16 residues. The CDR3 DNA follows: TGTGCCAGCTCACCTCCGGGACAGGGGAACACCGGGGAGCTGTTTTTT. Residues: CASSPPGQGNTGELFF. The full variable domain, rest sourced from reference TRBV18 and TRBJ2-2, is NAGVMQNPRHLVRRRGQEARLRCSPMKGHSHVYWYRQLPEEGLKFMVYLQKENIIDESGMPKERFSAEFPKEGPSILRIQQVVRGDSAAYFCASSPPGQGNTGELFFGEGSRLTVL.

CDR3 region: CASSSKSTYSYEQYF. CDR3 DNA sequence: TGTGCCAGTAGTTCCAAATCCACCTACTCCTACGAGCAGTACTTC. The chain combines TRBV19 with TRBJ2-7, with no clear D. The CDR3 extends over 15 amino acids. Per the germline V gene, CDR1 is LNHDA and CDR2 is SQIVND (reference sequence). Trimming removed 5 bases at V and 0 bases at J, with 14 bases between.

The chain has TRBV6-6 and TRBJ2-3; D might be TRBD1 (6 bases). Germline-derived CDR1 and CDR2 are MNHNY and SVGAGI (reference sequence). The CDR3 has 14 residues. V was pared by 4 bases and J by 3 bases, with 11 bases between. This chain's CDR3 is CASSSDRVTDTQYF. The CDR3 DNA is TGTGCCAGCAGTTCGGACAGAGTAACAGATACGCAGTATTTT.

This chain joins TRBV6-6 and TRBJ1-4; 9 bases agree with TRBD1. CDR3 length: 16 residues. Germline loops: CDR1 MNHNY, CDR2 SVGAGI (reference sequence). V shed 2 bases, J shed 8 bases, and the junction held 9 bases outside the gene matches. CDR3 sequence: CASSYTRDRVREKLFF. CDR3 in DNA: TGTGCCAGCAGTTACACCCGGGACAGGGTACGGGAAAAACTGTTTTTT.

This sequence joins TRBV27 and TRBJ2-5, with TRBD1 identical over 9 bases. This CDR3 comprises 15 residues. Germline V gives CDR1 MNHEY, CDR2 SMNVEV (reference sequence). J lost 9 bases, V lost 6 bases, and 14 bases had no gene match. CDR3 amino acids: CASRYTGGASLAQYF. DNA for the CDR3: TGTGCCAGCAGATATACAGGGGGCGCTAGTTTGGCCCAGTACTTC.

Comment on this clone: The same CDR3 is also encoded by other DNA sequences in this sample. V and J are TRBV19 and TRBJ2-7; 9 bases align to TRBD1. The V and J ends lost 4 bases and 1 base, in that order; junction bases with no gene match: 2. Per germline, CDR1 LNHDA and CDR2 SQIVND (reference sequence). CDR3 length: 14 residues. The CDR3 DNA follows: TGTGCCAGTAGTACGGGACAGGGATCCTACGAGCAGTACTTC. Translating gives CASSTGQGSYEQYF.

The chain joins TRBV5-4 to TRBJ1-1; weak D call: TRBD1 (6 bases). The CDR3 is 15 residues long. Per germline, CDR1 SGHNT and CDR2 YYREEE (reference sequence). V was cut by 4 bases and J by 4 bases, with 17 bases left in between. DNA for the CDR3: TGTGCCAGCAGCACCAAAACAGGGAGTGGCACTGAAGCTTTCTTT. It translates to CASSTKTGSGTEAFF. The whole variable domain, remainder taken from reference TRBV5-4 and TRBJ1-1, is ETGVTQSPTHLIKTRGQQVTLRCSSQSGHNTVSWYQQALGQGPQFIFQYYREEENGRGNFPPRFSGLQFPNYSSELNVNALELDDSALYLCASSTKTGSGTEAFFGQGTRLTVV.

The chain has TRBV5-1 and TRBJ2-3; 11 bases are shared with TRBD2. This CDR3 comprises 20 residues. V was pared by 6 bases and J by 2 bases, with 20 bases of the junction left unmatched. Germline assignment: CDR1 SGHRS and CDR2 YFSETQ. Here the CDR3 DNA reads TGCGCCAGCAACCCCCGACAGGGTTCCCCGGGACTAGCGGCCACAGATACGCAGTATTTT. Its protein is CASNPRQGSPGLAATDTQYF.

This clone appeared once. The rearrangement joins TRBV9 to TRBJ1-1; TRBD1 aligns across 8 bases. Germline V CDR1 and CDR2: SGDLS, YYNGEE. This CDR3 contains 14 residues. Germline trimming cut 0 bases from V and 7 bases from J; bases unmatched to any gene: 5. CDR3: CASSVGGGTGEAFF. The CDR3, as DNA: TGTGCCAGCAGCGTAGGGGGAGGGACAGGTGAAGCTTTCTTT.

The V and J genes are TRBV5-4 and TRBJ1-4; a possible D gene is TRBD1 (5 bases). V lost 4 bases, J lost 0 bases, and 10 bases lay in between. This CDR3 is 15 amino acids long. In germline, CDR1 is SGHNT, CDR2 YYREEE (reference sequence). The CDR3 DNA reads TGTGCCAGCAGCACTGACAGCGCAACTAATGAAAAACTGTTTTTT. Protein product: CASSTDSATNEKLFF.

The DNA for the CDR3 is TGTGCCAGCAGCGAGGGCCCCGAGCAGTACTTC. It encodes CASSEGPEQYF. The V and J genes are TRBV25-1 and TRBJ2-7; D is possibly TRBD2 (5 bases). Trimming cost V 6 bases and J 6 bases, with 9 bases left between them. The CDR3 length is 11 residues. The V gene's germline CDR1 is MGHDK and CDR2 SYGVNS.

The CDR3 spells CASSIAQGSGNQPQHF. The DNA for the CDR3 is TGTGCCAGTAGTATCGCCCAGGGGAGCGGCAATCAGCCCCAGCATTTT. V and J are TRBV19 and TRBJ1-5, with a weak D call TRBD1 (6 bases). Trimming took 3 bases from V and 2 from J, leaving 14 bases between them. In germline, CDR1 is LNHDA, CDR2 SQIVND (reference sequence). CDR3 length equals 16 residues. The full variable domain, completed using reference TRBV19 and TRBJ1-5, is DGGITQSPKYLFRKEGQNVTLSCEQNLNHDAMYWYRQDPGQGLRLIYYSQIVNDFQKGDIAEGYSVSREKKESFPLTVTSAQKNPTAFYLCASSIAQGSGNQPQHFGDGTRLSIL.

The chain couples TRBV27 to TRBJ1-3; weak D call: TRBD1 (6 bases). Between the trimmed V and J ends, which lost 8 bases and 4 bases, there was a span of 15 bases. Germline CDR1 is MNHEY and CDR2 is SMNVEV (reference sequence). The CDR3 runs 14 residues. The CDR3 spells CASASRGGGNTIYF. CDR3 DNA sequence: TGTGCCAGCGCCTCCCGGGGGGGCGGAAACACCATATATTTT.

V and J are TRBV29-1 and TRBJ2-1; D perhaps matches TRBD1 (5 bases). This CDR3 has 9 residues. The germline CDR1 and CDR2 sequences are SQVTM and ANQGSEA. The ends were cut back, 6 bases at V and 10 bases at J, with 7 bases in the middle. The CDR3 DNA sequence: TGCAGCGTCGCAGGGGAGCAGTTCTTC. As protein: CSVAGEQFF.

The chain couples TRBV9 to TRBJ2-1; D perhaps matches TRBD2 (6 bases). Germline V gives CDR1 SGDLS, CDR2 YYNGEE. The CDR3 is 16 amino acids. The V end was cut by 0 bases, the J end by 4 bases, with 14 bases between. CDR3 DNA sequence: TGTGCCAGCAGCGTAGTTACTAGCCCCGCATACAATGAGCAGTTCTTC. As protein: CASSVVTSPAYNEQFF. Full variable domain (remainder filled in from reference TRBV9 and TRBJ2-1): DSGVTQTPKHLITATGQRVTLRCSPRSGDLSVYWYQQSLDQGLQFLIQYYNGEERAKGNILERFSAQQFPDLHSELNLSSLELGDSALYFCASSVVTSPAYNEQFFGPGTRLTVL.

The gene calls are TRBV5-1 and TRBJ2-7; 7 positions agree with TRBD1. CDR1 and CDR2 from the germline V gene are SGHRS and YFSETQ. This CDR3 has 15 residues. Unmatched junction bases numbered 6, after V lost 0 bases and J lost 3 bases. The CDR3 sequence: CASSLGGQEIYEQYF. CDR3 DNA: TGCGCCAGCAGCTTGGGCGGACAGGAAATCTACGAGCAGTACTTC.

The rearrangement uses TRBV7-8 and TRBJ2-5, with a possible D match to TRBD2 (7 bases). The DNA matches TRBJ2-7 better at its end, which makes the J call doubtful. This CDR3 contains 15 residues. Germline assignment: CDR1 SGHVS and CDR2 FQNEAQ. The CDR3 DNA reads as TGTGCCAGCAGCCTTTCGCGGGGGCAATCCTACGAGCAGTACTTC. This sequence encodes CASSLSRGQSYEQYF.

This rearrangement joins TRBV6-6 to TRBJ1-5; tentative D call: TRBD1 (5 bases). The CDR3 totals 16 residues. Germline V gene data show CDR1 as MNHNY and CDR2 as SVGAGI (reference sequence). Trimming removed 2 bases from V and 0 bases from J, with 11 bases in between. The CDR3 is CASSYGRDYSNQPQHF. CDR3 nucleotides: TGTGCCAGCAGTTACGGCAGGGATTATAGCAATCAGCCCCAGCATTTT.

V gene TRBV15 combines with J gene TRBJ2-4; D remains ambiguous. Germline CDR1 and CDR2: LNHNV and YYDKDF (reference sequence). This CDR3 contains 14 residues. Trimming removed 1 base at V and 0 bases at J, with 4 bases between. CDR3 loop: CATSRGEAKNIQYF. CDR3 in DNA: TGTGCCACCAGCAGAGGAGAAGCCAAAAACATTCAGTACTTC.

For the CDR3, the DNA is TGTGCCAGCAGCCGCAGGGGAGTAGAGACTGAAGCTTTCTTT. Translating gives CASSRRGVETEAFF. This sequence joins TRBV7-9 and TRBJ1-1, with a possible D match to TRBD1 (6 bases). This CDR3 region has 14 residues. The V and J ends lost 5 bases and 5 bases respectively, with 15 bases between them. Germline CDR1 and CDR2: SEHNR and FQNEAQ (reference sequence). The complete variable domain, with remaining parts taken from reference TRBV7-9 and TRBJ1-1, reads DTGVSQNPRHKITKRGQNVTFRCDPISEHNRLYWYRQTLGQGPEFLTYFQNEAQLEKSRLLSDRFSAERPKGSFSTLEIQRTEQGDSAMYLCASSRRGVETEAFFGQGTRLTVV.

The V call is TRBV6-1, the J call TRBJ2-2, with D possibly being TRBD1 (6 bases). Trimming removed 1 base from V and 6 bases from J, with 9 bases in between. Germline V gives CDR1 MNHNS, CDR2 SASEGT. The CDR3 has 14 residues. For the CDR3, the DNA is TGTGCCAGCAGTGAAGACAGGGTAGCCGGGGAGCTGTTTTTT. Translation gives CASSEDRVAGELFF.